The entry that follows covers one T cell receptor (beta chain) sequence. The target antigen is unknown. Using a J-beta primer mix together with a sample-barcoded 5' primer, a second PCR was run for about 6 to 12 cycles. TCRdb independently ran MiXCR on the 5' RACE reads; one entry per CDR3 protein. There are 850,000 to 1,000,000 distinct CDR3 sequences in the sample; around 49% occur only once, and 13% lies in the top ten. The data stem from a study of blood T cells in healthy people across ages. The CDR3 contains 15 residues. V dropped 3 bases and J dropped 0 bases, with 10 bases sitting between them. The germline V gene has CDR1 KGHDR and CDR2 SFDVKD. Researchers collected about 9.1 milliliters of peripheral blood from every single donor. Broader study findings: No one knew whether donors had CMV, which possibly confounded expanded clonotype changes. While age rose, TCR beta diversity per million T cells dropped in a roughly linear way.

This sequence joins TRBV24-1 and TRBJ2-5; D tentatively fits TRBD1 or TRBD2 (6 bases each). The sequenced sample consisted of blood. The TCR originated in a man younger than 45 in good health. CDR3 DNA sequence: TGTGCCACCAGTGATGCGGGACATTACCAAGAGACCCAGTACTTC. The encoded protein is CATSDAGHYQETQYF.